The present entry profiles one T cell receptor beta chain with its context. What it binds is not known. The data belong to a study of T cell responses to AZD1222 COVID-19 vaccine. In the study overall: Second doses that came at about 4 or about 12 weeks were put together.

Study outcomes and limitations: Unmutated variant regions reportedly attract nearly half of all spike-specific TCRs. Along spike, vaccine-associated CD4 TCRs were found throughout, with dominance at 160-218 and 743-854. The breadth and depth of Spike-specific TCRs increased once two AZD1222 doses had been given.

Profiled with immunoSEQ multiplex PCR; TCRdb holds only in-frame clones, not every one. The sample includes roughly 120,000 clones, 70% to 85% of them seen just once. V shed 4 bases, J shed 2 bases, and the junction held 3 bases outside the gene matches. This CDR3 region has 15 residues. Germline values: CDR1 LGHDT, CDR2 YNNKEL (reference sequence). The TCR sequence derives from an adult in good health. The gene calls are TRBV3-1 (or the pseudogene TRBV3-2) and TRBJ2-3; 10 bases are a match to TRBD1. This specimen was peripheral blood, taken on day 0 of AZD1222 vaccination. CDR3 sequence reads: CASSPGTGDTDTQYF. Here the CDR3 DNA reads TGTGCCAGCAGCCCCGGGACAGGGGACACAGATACGCAGTATTTT.